The 26 T cell receptor beta chains reported below all come from one sample, sequenced in a study of T cell changes during pregnancy in multiple sclerosis (dated by TCRdb to the late 2010s). The library was prepared using the immunoSEQ multiplex PCR assay. TCRdb retrieved this table from immuneACCESS and kept in-frame rearrangements only. Not all clones are present; in checked studies, unresolved V genes account for under half, and no reason is known for the remainder. The sample includes roughly 100,000 clones, with approximately 90% observed a single time. The ten largest clonotypes hold 0.93% of the sample. The starting material was peripheral blood, obtained after pregnancy. Every receptor here comes from a female donor with multiple sclerosis, enrolled in a pregnancy study.

The CDR3 sequence: CASSVNSGISETQYF. DNA of the CDR3: TGTGCCAGCAGCGTTAATAGCGGGATATCAGAGACCCAGTACTTC. The V and J genes are TRBV7-3 and TRBJ2-5; 8 nucleotides align to TRBD2. CDR3 length: 15 amino acids. The germline V gene has CDR1 SGHTA and CDR2 FQGTGA. The V segment lost 5 bases and the J segment 4 bases; nucleotides outside the gene matches: 9.

The V call is TRBV4-2, the J call TRBJ2-1, with D perhaps TRBD1 (5 bases). The germline CDR1 and CDR2 sequences are LGHNA and YNFKEQ. This CDR3 contains 14 residues. The V end lost 1 base, the J end lost 7 bases, and 11 bases lay between the germline ends. The CDR3 loop reads CASSQGGQGNEQFF. DNA of the CDR3: TGTGCCAGCAGCCAAGGGGGTCAGGGTAATGAGCAGTTCTTC.

This clone was seen a single time. The chain recombines TRBV7-9 with TRBJ1-4; no clear D gene. Trimming removed 4 bases from V and 8 bases from J, with 8 bases in between. Looked up from germline, CDR1 is SEHNR and CDR2 is FQNEAQ (reference sequence). The CDR3 covers 12 residues. The CDR3 nucleotides read TGTGCCAGCAGCTCGGGAGGGGAAAAACTGTTTTTT. It is translated as CASSSGGEKLFF.

The chain has TRBV7-9 and TRBJ2-5; a possible D gene is TRBD2 (6 bases). Germline V lookup: CDR1 SEHNR, CDR2 FQNEAQ (reference sequence). V lost 5 bases, J lost 10 bases, and 23 bases lay in between. This CDR3 is built from 15 residues. The CDR3 DNA reads TGTGCCAGCAGCCCGGGGGACTTAAGTGGCAGGATCCAGTACTTC. Protein product: CASSPGDLSGRIQYF. Drawing the rest from reference TRBV7-9 and TRBJ2-5, the complete variable domain is DTGVSQNPRHKITKRGQNVTFRCDPISEHNRLYWYRQTLGQGPEFLTYFQNEAQLEKSRLLSDRFSAERPKGSFSTLEIQRTEQGDSAMYLCASSPGDLSGRIQYFGPGTRLLVL.

The CDR3: CASSIGQGVGNQPQHF. In DNA form, the CDR3 reads TGTGCCAGTAGTATCGGACAGGGAGTGGGCAATCAGCCCCAGCATTTT. The chain recombines TRBV19 with TRBJ1-5, with TRBD1 matching over 8 bases. CDR3 length equals 16 residues. V gave up 3 bases and J gave up 2 bases; unmatched junction bases: 6. The germline V gene encodes CDR1 LNHDA and CDR2 SQIVND (reference sequence).

This clone was detected once. The chain couples TRBV2 to TRBJ2-1; 11 bases map to TRBD2. V lost 5 bases and J lost 15; bases outside the gene matches: 12. CDR1 is SNHLY, CDR2 FYNNEI, per germline. CDR3 length: 14 residues. The CDR3 is CASSLRTSGLDRFF. The CDR3 DNA follows: TGTGCCAGCAGTCTAAGGACTAGCGGGTTGGATAGGTTCTTC.

The V gene is TRBV27, the J gene TRBJ2-2, with 7 bases identical to TRBD1. There are 18 residues in the CDR3. J gave up 1 base and V 5 bases, and 13 bases lay outside the gene matches. The germline CDR1 and CDR2 sequences are MNHEY and SMNVEV (reference sequence). In DNA form, the CDR3 reads TGTGCCAGCAGTCCCCCCACGAGAGGGGGCTTGAACACCGGGGAGCTGTTTTTT. Its translation is CASSPPTRGGLNTGELFF.

J is TRBJ1-1 and V is TRBV7-2; 7 bases match TRBD1. Germline-derived CDR1 and CDR2 are SGHTA and FQGNSA. V trimming: 0 bases; J trimming: 11 bases; junction bases outside the gene matches: 6. The CDR3 consists of 13 residues. The CDR3 loop is CASSLAEGARAFF. In nucleotides, the CDR3 is TGTGCCAGCAGCTTAGCCGAGGGGGCGAGGGCTTTCTTT.

This chain connects TRBV20-1 to TRBJ2-3; 8 bases match TRBD2. Germline V CDR1 and CDR2: DFQATT, SNEGSKA (reference sequence). V lost 7 bases, J lost 5 bases, and 2 bases stayed unmatched. CDR3 length: 11 residues. The CDR3, as DNA: TGCAGTGGCGGGGGGCGAGATACGCAGTATTTT. This sequence encodes CSGGGRDTQYF.

The DNA for the CDR3 is TGTGCCAGCAGCAGGTTACAGACAGGGGGCGCCGGGGGCATTCAGTACTTC. Encoded protein: CASSRLQTGGAGGIQYF. The V gene is TRBV9, the J gene TRBJ2-4, with 10 bases aligning to TRBD1. The germline CDR1 and CDR2 sequences are SGDLS and YYNGEE. This CDR3 region has 17 residues. V trimming: 4 bases; J trimming: 9 bases; junction bases outside the gene matches: 16. The variable domain in full, with the rest retrieved from reference TRBV9 and TRBJ2-4, is DSGVTQTPKHLITATGQRVTLRCSPRSGDLSVYWYQQSLDQGLQFLIQYYNGEERAKGNILERFSAQQFPDLHSELNLSSLELGDSALYFCASSRLQTGGAGGIQYFGAGTRLSVL.

This chain joins TRBV5-1 and TRBJ1-1, with D unresolved. Trimming left V 3 bases short and J 0 bases short, with 12 bases between. The CDR3 spans 15 residues. Germline V gene lookup returns CDR1 SGHRS and CDR2 YFSETQ. The CDR3, as DNA: TGCGCCAGCAGCTCGGGCGGGATATTGAACACTGAAGCTTTCTTT. Translated: CASSSGGILNTEAFF. Complete variable domain (other parts from reference TRBV5-1 and TRBJ1-1): KAGVTQTPRYLIKTRGQQVTLSCSPISGHRSVSWYQQTPGQGLQFLFEYFSETQRNKGNFPGRFSGRQFSNSRSEMNVSTLELGDSALYLCASSSGGILNTEAFFGQGTRLTVV.

The chain employs TRBV28 and TRBJ2-5; perhaps TRBD2 as D (5 bases). Per the germline V gene, CDR1 is MDHEN and CDR2 is SYDVKM. The CDR3 has 13 amino acids. V lost 5 bases to trimming and J lost 1 base, with 8 bases between them. CDR3 in DNA: TGTGCCAGCAGTCGGGGTGGCCAAGAGACCCAGTACTTC. Translating it yields CASSRGGQETQYF.

The V call is TRBV6-6, the J call TRBJ1-5, with a possible D match to TRBD1 (6 bases). Looked up from germline, CDR1 is MNHNY and CDR2 is SVGAGI (reference sequence). The CDR3 extends over 15 amino acids. Trimming left V 5 bases short and J 4 bases short, with 15 bases between. The CDR3 bases are TGTGCCAGCAGTCCATGGGGGGGCCGGAATCAGCCCCAGCATTTT. This gives the protein CASSPWGGRNQPQHF.

The table lists this clone with a count of one. The V and J genes are TRBV5-1 and TRBJ1-6; TRBD1 agrees at 7 bases. CDR3 length: 15 amino acids. Trimming cost V 4 bases and J 2 bases; bases outside gene matches: 3. CDR1 SGHRS and CDR2 YFSETQ come from the germline V gene. In nucleotides, the CDR3 is TGCGCCAGCAGCCTAGGACAGGCCTATAATTCACCCCTCCACTTT. This sequence encodes CASSLGQAYNSPLHF.

CDR3 sequence (DNA): TGTGCCAGCTCTAGTATATGGACAGGAGACTACGAGCAGTACTTC. It translates to CASSSIWTGDYEQYF. This chain connects TRBV18 to TRBJ2-7, with 7 bases aligning to TRBD1. J gave up 3 bases and V 6 bases, and 11 bases lay outside the gene matches. Looked up from germline, CDR1 is KGHSH and CDR2 is LQKENI. The CDR3 sequence is 15 residues long.

The J gene is TRBJ2-7, the V gene TRBV7-6, with 7 bases lining up with TRBD1. The CDR3 consists of 15 residues. Germline loops: CDR1 SGHVS, CDR2 FNYEAQ. V lost 2 bases and J lost 3; bases outside the gene matches: 7. The CDR3 protein is CASSLRDSSFYEQYF. CDR3 DNA: TGTGCCAGCAGCTTAAGGGACAGCTCTTTCTACGAGCAGTACTTC.

This clone was observed once. Additional DNA sequences in this sample encode the identical CDR3. The CDR3 sequence: CASRTGGETQYF. CDR3 coding DNA: TGTGCCAGCAGGACAGGGGGTGAGACCCAGTACTTC. The gene calls are TRBV2 and TRBJ2-5; TRBD1 matches at 9 bases. This CDR3 region has 12 residues. Germline V lookup: CDR1 SNHLY, CDR2 FYNNEI. The ends lost 6 bases at V and 5 bases at J; junction bases unmatched: 1. Combining the CDR3 with reference TRBV2 and TRBJ2-5 gives the whole variable domain EPEVTQTPSHQVTQMGQEVILRCVPISNHLYFYWYRQILGQKVEFLVSFYNNEISEKSEIFDDQFSVERPDGSNFTLKIRSTKLEDSAMYFCASRTGGETQYFGPGTRLLVL.

The chain combines TRBV9 with TRBJ2-3; 7 bases are shared with TRBD2. V lost 0 bases to trimming and J lost 4 bases; unmatched junction nucleotides: 5. The CDR3 spans 15 residues. The germline V gene encodes CDR1 SGDLS and CDR2 YYNGEE. Written as DNA, the CDR3 is TGTGCCAGCAGCGTAGTTGGTAGCGGGCCAGATACGCAGTATTTT. Translation: CASSVVGSGPDTQYF.

The rearrangement uses TRBV5-1 and TRBJ2-3; 10 bases align to TRBD1. The germline CDR1 and CDR2 sequences are SGHRS and YFSETQ. V lost 6 bases, J lost 2 bases, and 3 bases stayed unmatched. This CDR3 has 14 residues. The CDR3 here is CASMGQGPTDTQYF. DNA for the CDR3: TGCGCCAGCATGGGACAGGGGCCCACAGATACGCAGTATTTT. The variable domain in full, with the rest retrieved from reference TRBV5-1 and TRBJ2-3, is KAGVTQTPRYLIKTRGQQVTLSCSPISGHRSVSWYQQTPGQGLQFLFEYFSETQRNKGNFPGRFSGRQFSNSRSEMNVSTLELGDSALYLCASMGQGPTDTQYFGPGTRLTVL.

CDR3 bases: TGTGCCAGCAAAGTGGGCCTTGGAGAGACCCAGTACTTC. It specifies CASKVGLGETQYF. V gene TRBV6-6 combines with J gene TRBJ2-5; the D is unclear. The V end was cut by 7 bases, the J end by 4 bases, with 13 bases between. The CDR3 has 13 residues. From germline, CDR1 is MNHNY and CDR2 SVGAGI (reference sequence).

The CDR3 DNA sequence: TGTGCCAGTAGGCAGAGGGGGGGATTAGCGGGGTCCCAGAAACAGGAGCAGTTCTTC. Translating gives CASRQRGGLAGSQKQEQFF. This chain uses TRBV19 with TRBJ2-1; 8 bases are shared with TRBD2. This CDR3 is built from 19 residues. Germline CDR1 is LNHDA and CDR2 is SQIVND (reference sequence). With 6 bases clipped from V and 10 bases from J, the junction kept 26 bases outside the gene matches.

The chain is built from TRBV28 and TRBJ2-4; D might be TRBD2 (6 bases). CDR3 length equals 18 residues. Germline V gene sequence: CDR1 MDHEN, CDR2 SYDVKM. V was trimmed by 6 bases and J by 0 bases, leaving 21 bases between them. The CDR3 is CASSPLRGGEIAKNIQYF. The CDR3 nucleotides are TGTGCCAGCAGCCCGTTGAGGGGCGGGGAAATAGCCAAAAACATTCAGTACTTC.

The genes are TRBV5-4 and TRBJ2-7; the D gene is possibly TRBD2 (5 bases). The germline V gene encodes CDR1 SGHNT and CDR2 YYREEE (reference sequence). The V end was cut by 1 base, the J end by 0 bases, with 11 bases between. CDR3 length: 15 residues. The CDR3: CASSLRGSPSYEQYF. As DNA, the CDR3 is TGTGCCAGCAGCTTGCGGGGATCTCCCTCCTACGAGCAGTACTTC.

The chain employs TRBV13 and TRBJ2-1, with 8 bases that match TRBD2. V dropped 5 bases and J dropped 1; count of bases not matched to a gene: 7. CDR3 size: 16 residues. Germline CDR1 is PRHDT and CDR2 is FYEKMQ (reference sequence). The CDR3 loop is CASSRRTSSSYNEQFF. CDR3 nucleotides: TGTGCCAGCAGCCGCCGGACTAGCAGTTCCTACAATGAGCAGTTCTTC. The whole variable domain, filled in from reference TRBV13 and TRBJ2-1, reads AAGVIQSPRHLIKEKRETATLKCYPIPRHDTVYWYQQGPGQDPQFLISFYEKMQSDKGSIPDRFSAQQFSDYHSELNMSSLELGDSALYFCASSRRTSSSYNEQFFGPGTRLTVL.

The rearrangement uses TRBV19 and TRBJ2-1, with TRBD1 matching over 7 bases. The CDR3 is made up of 17 amino acids. Trimming removed 3 bases from V and 4 bases from J; junction bases left unmatched: 12. Per the germline V gene, CDR1 is LNHDA and CDR2 is SQIVND (reference sequence). Here the CDR3 reads CASSIAARGLGYNEQFF. The CDR3 DNA sequence: TGTGCCAGTAGTATTGCGGCGAGGGGGCTCGGGTACAATGAGCAGTTCTTC.

The V gene is TRBV6-1, the J gene TRBJ2-1; D perhaps matches TRBD1 (6 bases). Trimming removed 4 bases at V and 0 bases at J, with 10 bases between. Germline-derived CDR1 and CDR2 are MNHNS and SASEGT. The CDR3 runs to 15 residues. The CDR3 DNA reads as TGTGCCAGCAGTGGGAGACAGGACTCCTACAATGAGCAGTTCTTC. Translating it yields CASSGRQDSYNEQFF.